This TCR beta chain was captured by sequencing in a study of healthy donors' naive CD4 and CD8 T cells. Study outcomes and limitations: Positive CDR3 charge linked to CD4+ cells, negative to CD8+ cells. Homeostatic proliferation of naive T cells was not examined as a bias source.

CDR1 is SGHRS, CDR2 YFSETQ, per germline. The CDR3 spans 17 residues. With 4 bases removed from V and 6 bases from J, the gap between germline ends came to 25 bases. Each TCR library used 500 ng of total RNA and a linear amplification protocol. Using its own MiXCR run on the reads, TCRdb lists one record per CDR3 protein. The sample records about 180,000 distinct CDR3 sequences, 74% being singletons. Points on this clonotype: As yet, its antigen is unknown.

Input material: naive CD4+ and CD8+ T cells sorted from blood, pooled from several donors. J is TRBJ1-2 and V is TRBV5-1; no clear D. The TCR sequence derives from a pool of human donors in good health; the sample pools cells from several healthy donors. CDR3 nucleotide sequence: TGCGCCAGCAGCCTCCTCCGAGGTGCGGTTAGTGAGGATGGCTACACCTTC. As protein: CASSLLRGAVSEDGYTF.